These 20 T cell receptor beta chains came from one sample sequenced in a study of cytomegalovirus exposure and HLA in healthy donors. A multiplex PCR was run with 60 Vbeta primers and 13 Jbeta primers. TCRdb keeps only in-frame clones here, not all; method: immunoSEQ multiplex PCR. The sample carries 90,000 to 100,000 clones, about 81% recorded once. Sequencing used PBMCs. Receptors originate from a man aged 35-49 years in good health and CMV-seronegative.

The CDR3 protein is CASSLSNTDTQYF. The CDR3 bases are TGTGCCAGCAGCTTATCAAACACAGATACGCAGTATTTT. The chain combines TRBV5-8 with TRBJ2-3; no clear D. CDR1 and CDR2 (germline): SGHTS, YDEGEE. Trimming stripped 2 bases from V and 2 bases from J, with 6 bases between. The CDR3 contains 13 residues.

The CDR3 DNA reads as TGTGCCAGCAGTCAGAACACCGGGGAGCTGTTTTTT. It specifies CASSQNTGELFF. The chain carries TRBV25-1 and TRBJ2-2; D is ambiguous. Germline V gene data show CDR1 as MGHDK and CDR2 as SYGVNS. The length of the CDR3 is 12 residues. V was pared by 5 bases and J by 1 base, with 2 bases between.

This chain joins TRBV6-5 and TRBJ2-7; tentatively, D is TRBD2 (5 bases). CDR1 is MNHEY and CDR2 is SVGAGI in the germline V gene. V was trimmed by 5 bases and J by 4 bases, leaving 9 bases between them. CDR3 length: 12 amino acids. The CDR3 sequence: CASSERGYEQYF. In nucleotides, the CDR3 is TGTGCCAGCAGTGAAAGAGGGTACGAGCAGTACTTC.

The V call is TRBV4-3, the J call TRBJ2-7; weak D call: TRBD1 (6 bases). The CDR3 spans 15 residues. Trimming cost V 1 base and J 4 bases, with 14 bases left between them. From germline, CDR1 is LGHNA and CDR2 YSLEER. Here the CDR3 DNA reads TGCGCCAGCAGCCAAGGAGCTGGCAGGGGTTACGAGCAGTACTTC. Protein sequence: CASSQGAGRGYEQYF.

The V and J genes are TRBV2 and TRBJ2-1; TRBD1 agrees at 7 bases. The V segment lost 5 bases and the J segment 9 bases; nucleotides outside the gene matches: 4. Germline assignment: CDR1 SNHLY and CDR2 FYNNEI. The CDR3 consists of 12 residues. The CDR3 DNA sequence: TGTGCCAGCAGTCCGGACAGGCGTGAGCAGTTCTTC. This gives the protein CASSPDRREQFF.

The chain uses TRBV7-2 and TRBJ2-3; 8 positions match TRBD1. The V gene's germline CDR1 is SGHTA and CDR2 FQGNSA. This CDR3 comprises 15 residues. V lost 5 bases and J lost 2; bases outside the gene matches: 6. The CDR3 DNA follows: TGTGCCAGCAGCGCCGGGGACAGGAACACAGATACGCAGTATTTT. Translation gives CASSAGDRNTDTQYF. Full variable domain (outside the CDR3, taken from reference TRBV7-2 and TRBJ2-3): GAGVSQSPSNKVTEKGKDVELRCDPISGHTALYWYRQSLGQGLEFLIYFQGNSAPDKSGLPSDRFSAERTGGSVSTLTIQRTQQEDSAVYLCASSAGDRNTDTQYFGPGTRLTVL.

V and J are TRBV10-2 and TRBJ1-2, with 7 nucleotides matching TRBD1. The CDR3 covers 16 residues. J gave up 6 bases and V 0 bases, and 10 bases lay outside the gene matches. Germline loops: CDR1 WSHSY, CDR2 SAAADI. CDR3 sequence: CASSESRRGQAHGYTF. The CDR3 DNA is TGCGCCAGCAGTGAGTCGAGGAGGGGGCAGGCTCATGGCTACACCTTC.

This rearrangement joins TRBV6-5 to TRBJ1-5; tentative D call: TRBD1 (6 bases). V was trimmed by 6 bases and J by 3 bases, leaving 9 bases between them. This CDR3 comprises 13 residues. Germline assignment: CDR1 MNHEY and CDR2 SVGAGI. The CDR3 loop is CASRRQANQPQHF. In DNA form, the CDR3 reads TGTGCCAGCAGGAGACAGGCCAATCAGCCCCAGCATTTT.

The rearrangement uses TRBV6-6 and TRBJ1-5, with D possibly TRBD1 on 6 matching bases. Germline V gene lookup returns CDR1 MNHNY and CDR2 SVGAGI (reference sequence). The length of the CDR3 is 14 residues. Trimming cost V 6 bases and J 0 bases, with 9 bases left between them. CDR3 amino acids: CASRGTNSNQPQHF. The CDR3 nucleotides are TGTGCCAGCAGGGGGACAAATAGCAATCAGCCCCAGCATTTT.

The chain uses TRBV6-5 and TRBJ1-5; TRBD1 agrees at 10 bases. This CDR3 region has 15 residues. V was clipped by 0 bases and J by 11 bases; unmatched bases: 7. The V gene's germline CDR1 is MNHEY and CDR2 SVGAGI. The CDR3 is CASSYSRQGARAQHF. In DNA, the CDR3 is TGTGCCAGCAGTTACTCGAGACAGGGGGCGCGGGCCCAGCATTTT.

The J gene is TRBJ2-7, the V gene TRBV9, with D possibly being TRBD1 (6 bases). The germline CDR1 and CDR2 sequences are SGDLS and YYNGEE. Trimming shortened V by 1 base and J by 5 bases, and 10 bases separated the two germline ends. The CDR3 loop spans 13 amino acids. The CDR3 is CASSVFGGNEQYF. The CDR3, as DNA: TGTGCCAGCAGCGTATTTGGGGGCAACGAGCAGTACTTC.

This sequence joins TRBV5-1 and TRBJ1-1; 7 nucleotides match TRBD1. The CDR3 is 13 residues long. V was clipped by 4 bases and J by 8 bases; unmatched bases: 8. Germline values: CDR1 SGHRS, CDR2 YFSETQ. The CDR3 loop is CASSPPGQLEAFF. CDR3 nucleotide sequence: TGCGCCAGCAGCCCCCCGGGACAGTTAGAAGCTTTCTTT.

This clone was detected only once. This chain links TRBV10-3 with TRBJ1-6; TRBD1 agrees at 9 bases. This CDR3 spans 14 amino acids. With 7 bases clipped from V and 7 bases from J, the junction kept 5 bases outside the gene matches. CDR1 and CDR2 (germline): ENHRY, SYGVKD. Here the CDR3 reads CAIKAGTGNSPLHF. The CDR3 bases are TGTGCCATCAAAGCTGGGACAGGGAATTCACCCCTCCACTTT.

The V gene is TRBV7-6, the J gene TRBJ1-1, with unresolved D. The V end was cut by 1 base, the J end by 3 bases, with 9 bases between. The length of the CDR3 is 14 residues. Germline V gene lookup returns CDR1 SGHVS and CDR2 FNYEAQ. This CDR3 reads CASSLDPEYTEAFF. CDR3 sequence (DNA): TGTGCCAGCAGCTTAGATCCGGAGTACACTGAAGCTTTCTTT.

This clone turned up a few times. This chain connects TRBV2 to TRBJ2-7; TRBD2 might be the D (6 bases). Between the trimmed V and J ends, which lost 4 bases and 4 bases, there was a span of 11 bases. Germline loops: CDR1 SNHLY, CDR2 FYNNEI. CDR3 length: 13 residues. In DNA form, the CDR3 reads TGTGCCAGCAGTGGGAGGGGCAGGTACGAGCAGTACTTC. Translated, it gives CASSGRGRYEQYF.

The gene calls are TRBV27 and TRBJ2-7, with 7 bases lining up with TRBD1. From germline, CDR1 is MNHEY and CDR2 SMNVEV (reference sequence). The CDR3 has 13 residues. The V segment lost 2 bases and the J segment 8 bases; nucleotides outside the gene matches: 6. The CDR3 DNA reads as TGTGCCAGCAGTTTAACACAGGGGTTGCAGCAGTACTTC. Residues: CASSLTQGLQQYF.

Note on this clone: Distinct nucleotide sequences in the sample also encode this CDR3. This chain uses TRBV7-6 with TRBJ2-7, with 9 bases matching TRBD2. With 1 base clipped from V and 6 bases from J, the junction kept 4 bases outside the gene matches. CDR1 is SGHVS and CDR2 is FNYEAQ in the germline V gene. This CDR3 comprises 14 residues. The CDR3 DNA is TGTGCCAGCAGCTTAGGGGGGCGGGAGGGCGAGCAGTACTTC. Translated, it gives CASSLGGREGEQYF.

This chain's CDR3 is CASSQDRRGDTDTQYF. In DNA form, the CDR3 reads TGTGCCAGCAGCCAAGATCGGCGGGGGGACACAGATACGCAGTATTTT. The genes are TRBV14 and TRBJ2-3, with 8 bases lining up with TRBD2. Per the germline V gene, CDR1 is SGHDN and CDR2 is FVKESK. After removal of 0 bases from V and 2 bases from J, the junction contained 4 bases not matched to a gene. The CDR3 runs 16 residues.

This clone has more than one count but fewer than ten. This rearrangement joins TRBV5-1 to TRBJ2-5, with 11 bases fitting TRBD2. With V trimmed by 1 base and J by 1 base, 0 bases remained unmatched. CDR3 size: 15 residues. Germline CDR1 reads SGHRS; CDR2 reads YFSETQ. This CDR3 is CASSLLAGGQETQYF. The CDR3 region has the DNA TGCGCCAGCAGCTTGCTAGCGGGGGGCCAAGAGACCCAGTACTTC.

This clone came up a few times. This chain joins TRBV5-6 and TRBJ1-2; 10 bases align to TRBD1. Per germline, CDR1 SGHDT and CDR2 YYEEEE. V trimming: 4 bases; J trimming: 8 bases; junction bases outside the gene matches: 11. This CDR3 region has 15 residues. CDR3: CASSLPAGTGDGYTF. DNA of the CDR3: TGTGCCAGCAGCCTTCCCGCCGGGACAGGGGACGGCTACACCTTC.